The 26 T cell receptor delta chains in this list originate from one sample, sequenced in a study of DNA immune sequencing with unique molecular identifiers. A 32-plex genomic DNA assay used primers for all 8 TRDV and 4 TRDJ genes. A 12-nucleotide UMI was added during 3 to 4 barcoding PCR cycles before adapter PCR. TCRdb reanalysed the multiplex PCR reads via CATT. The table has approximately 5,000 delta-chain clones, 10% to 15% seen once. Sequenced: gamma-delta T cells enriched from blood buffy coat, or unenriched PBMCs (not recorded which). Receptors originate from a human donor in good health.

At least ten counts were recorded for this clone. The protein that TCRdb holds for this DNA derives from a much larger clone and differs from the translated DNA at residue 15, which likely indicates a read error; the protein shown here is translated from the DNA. The chain's CDR3 is CACDTLGTTNGSWDARQMFF. The DNA of the CDR3 is TGTGCCTGTGACACCTTGGGGACCACGAACGGCTCCTGGGACGCCCGACAGATGTTTTTC. The V gene is TRDV2, the J gene TRDJ3, with a possible D match to TRDD3 (5 bases). Germline V lookup: CDR1 GEAIGNYY, CDR2 EKD. This CDR3 contains 20 residues.

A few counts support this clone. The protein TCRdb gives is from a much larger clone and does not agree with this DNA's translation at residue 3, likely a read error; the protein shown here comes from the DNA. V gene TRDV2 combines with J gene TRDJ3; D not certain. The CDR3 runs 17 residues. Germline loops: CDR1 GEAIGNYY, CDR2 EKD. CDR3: CAYDTSPPSWDTRQMFF. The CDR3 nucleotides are TGTGCCTATGACACATCGCCCCCCTCCTGGGACACCCGACAGATGTTTTTC.

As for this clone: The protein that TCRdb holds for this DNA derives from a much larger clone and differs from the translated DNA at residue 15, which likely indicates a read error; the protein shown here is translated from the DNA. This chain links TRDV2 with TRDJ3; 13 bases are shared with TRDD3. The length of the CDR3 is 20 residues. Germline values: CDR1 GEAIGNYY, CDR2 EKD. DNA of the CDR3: TGTGCCTGTGACAAAGTACTGGGGGATACGCGCTCCTGGGACCCCCGACAGATGTTTTTC. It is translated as CACDKVLGDTRSWDPRQMFF.

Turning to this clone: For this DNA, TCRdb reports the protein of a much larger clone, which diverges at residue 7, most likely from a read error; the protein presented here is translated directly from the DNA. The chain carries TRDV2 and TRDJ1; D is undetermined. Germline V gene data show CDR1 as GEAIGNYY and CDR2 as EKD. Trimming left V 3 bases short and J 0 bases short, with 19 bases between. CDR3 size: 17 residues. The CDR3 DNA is TGTGCCTGTGACCCAGTACCGGGTCGCCCTTACACCGATAAACTCATCTTT. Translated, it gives CACDPVPGRPYTDKLIF.

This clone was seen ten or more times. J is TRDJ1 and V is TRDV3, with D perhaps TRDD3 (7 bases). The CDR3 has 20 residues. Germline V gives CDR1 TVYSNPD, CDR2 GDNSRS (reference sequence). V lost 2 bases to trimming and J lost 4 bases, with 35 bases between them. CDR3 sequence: CAFGYNYPSLVLGLDDKLIF. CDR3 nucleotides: TGTGCCTTTGGTTACAACTACCCTTCCCTCGTACTGGGGTTGGACGATAAACTCATCTTT. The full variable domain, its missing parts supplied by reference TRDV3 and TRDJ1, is CDKVTQSSPDQTVASGSEVVLLCTYDTVYSNPDLFWYRIRPDYSFQFVFYGDNSRSEGADFTQGRFSVKHILTQKAFHLVISPVRTEDSATYYCAFGYNYPSLVLGLDDKLIFGKGTRVTVEP.

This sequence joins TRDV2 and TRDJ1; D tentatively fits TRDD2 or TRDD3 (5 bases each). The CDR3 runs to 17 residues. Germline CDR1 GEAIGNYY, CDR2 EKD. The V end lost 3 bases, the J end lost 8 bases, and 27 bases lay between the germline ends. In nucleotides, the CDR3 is TGTGCCTGTGACGGTCTTCCCGCAACCTCTGGGTGGAGAAAACTCATCTTT. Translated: CACDGLPATSGWRKLIF.

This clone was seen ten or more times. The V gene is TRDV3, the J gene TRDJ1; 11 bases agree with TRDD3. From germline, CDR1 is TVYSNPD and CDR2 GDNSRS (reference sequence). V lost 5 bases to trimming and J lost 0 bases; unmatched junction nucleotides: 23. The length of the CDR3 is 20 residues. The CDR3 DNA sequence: TGTGCCATGCGTTGCTGGGGGATACAGGGCGCGATGCTGTACACCGATAAACTCATCTTT. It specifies CAMRCWGIQGAMLYTDKLIF.

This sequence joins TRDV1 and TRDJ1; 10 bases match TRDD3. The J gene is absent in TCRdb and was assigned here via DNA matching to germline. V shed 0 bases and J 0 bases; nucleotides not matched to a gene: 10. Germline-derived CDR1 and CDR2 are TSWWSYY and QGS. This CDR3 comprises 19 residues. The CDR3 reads CALGELGPVTGGYTDKLIF. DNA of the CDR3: TGTGCTCTTGGGGAACTAGGGCCGGTCACTGGGGGATACACCGATAAACTCATCTTT.

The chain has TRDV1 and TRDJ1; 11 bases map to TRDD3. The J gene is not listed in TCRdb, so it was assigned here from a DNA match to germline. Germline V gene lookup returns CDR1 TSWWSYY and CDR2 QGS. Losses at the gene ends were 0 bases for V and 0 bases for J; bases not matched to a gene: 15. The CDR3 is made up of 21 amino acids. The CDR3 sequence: CALGELSLPLLGDRYTDKLIF. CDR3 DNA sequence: TGTGCTCTTGGGGAACTCTCCCTTCCTTTACTGGGGGATAGGTACACCGATAAACTCATCTTT.

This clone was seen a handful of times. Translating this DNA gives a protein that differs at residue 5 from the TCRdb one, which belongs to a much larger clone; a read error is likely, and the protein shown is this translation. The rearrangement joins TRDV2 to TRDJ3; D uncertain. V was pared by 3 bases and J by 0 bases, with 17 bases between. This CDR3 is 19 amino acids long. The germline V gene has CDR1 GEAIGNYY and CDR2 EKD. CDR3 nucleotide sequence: TGTGCCTGTGACCGAATCAAGGAGGAGCCCTCCTGGGACACCCGACAGATGTTTTTC. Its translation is CACDRIKEEPSWDTRQMFF.

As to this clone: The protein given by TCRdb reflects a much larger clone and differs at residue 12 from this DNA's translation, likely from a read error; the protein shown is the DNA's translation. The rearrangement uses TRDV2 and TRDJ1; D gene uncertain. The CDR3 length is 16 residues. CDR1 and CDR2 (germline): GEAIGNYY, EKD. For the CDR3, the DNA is TGTGCCTGTGACCCGTCCGATCGGAAGTACACCCATAAACTCATCTTT. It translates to CACDPSDRKYTHKLIF.

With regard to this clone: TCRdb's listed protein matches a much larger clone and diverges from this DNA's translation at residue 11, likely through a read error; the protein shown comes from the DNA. CDR3 sequence (DNA): TGTGCCTGTGACAAAATACTGGGGAGCTCCCGGGACACCCGACAGATGTTTTTC. As protein: CACDKILGSSRDTRQMFF. The chain is built from TRDV2 and TRDJ3; TRDD3 matches 7 bases. The CDR3 runs to 18 residues. Germline V CDR1 and CDR2: GEAIGNYY, EKD.

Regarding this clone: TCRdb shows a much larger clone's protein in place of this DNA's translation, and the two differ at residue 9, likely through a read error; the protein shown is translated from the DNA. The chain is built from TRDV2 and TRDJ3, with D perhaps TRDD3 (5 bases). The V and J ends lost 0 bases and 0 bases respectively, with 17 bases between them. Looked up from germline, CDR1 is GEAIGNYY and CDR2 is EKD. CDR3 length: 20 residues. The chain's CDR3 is CACDTLGTSNGSWDTRQMFF. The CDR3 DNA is TGTGCCTGTGACACCTTGGGGACCTCGAACGGCTCCTGGGACACCCGACAGATGTTTTTC.

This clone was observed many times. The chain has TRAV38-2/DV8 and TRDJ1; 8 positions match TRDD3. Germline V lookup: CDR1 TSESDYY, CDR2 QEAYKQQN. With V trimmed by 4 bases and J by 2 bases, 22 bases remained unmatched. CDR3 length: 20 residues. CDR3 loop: CAYRAFANWGGLVLTDKLIF. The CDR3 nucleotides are TGTGCTTATAGGGCCTTCGCCAACTGGGGGGGATTAGTACTAACCGATAAACTCATCTTT.

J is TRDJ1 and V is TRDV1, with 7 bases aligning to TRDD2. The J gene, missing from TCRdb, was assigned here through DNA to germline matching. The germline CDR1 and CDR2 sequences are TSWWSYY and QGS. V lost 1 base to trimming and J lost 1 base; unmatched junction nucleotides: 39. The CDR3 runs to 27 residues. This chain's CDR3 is CALGEPGPFFLFKPPTQGTTITDKLIF. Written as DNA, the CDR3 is TGTGCTCTTGGGGAACCGGGACCCTTCTTCCTATTCAAGCCCCCAACTCAGGGGACCACGATCACCGATAAACTCATCTTT.

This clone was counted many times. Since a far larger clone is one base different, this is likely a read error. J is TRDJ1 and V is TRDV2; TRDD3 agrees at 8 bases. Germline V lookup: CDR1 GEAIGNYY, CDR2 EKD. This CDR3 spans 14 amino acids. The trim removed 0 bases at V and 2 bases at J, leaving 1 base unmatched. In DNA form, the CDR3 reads TGTGCCTGTGACACCCTGGGGGAAACCGATAAACTCATCTTT. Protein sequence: CACDTLGETDKLIF.

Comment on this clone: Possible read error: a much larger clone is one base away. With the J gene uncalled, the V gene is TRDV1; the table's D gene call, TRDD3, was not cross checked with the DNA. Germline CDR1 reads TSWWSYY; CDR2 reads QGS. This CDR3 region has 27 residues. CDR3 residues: CALGPSLLREGNWGIQPINGYTDKHIF. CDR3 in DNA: TGTGCTCTTGGGCCCTCTTTGCTACGTGAGGGGAACTGGGGGATACAACCAATAAACGGGTACACCGATAAACACATCTTT.

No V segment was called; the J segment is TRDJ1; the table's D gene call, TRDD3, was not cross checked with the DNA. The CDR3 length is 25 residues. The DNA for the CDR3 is TGTGCCTGTGACATACTTTCGGTCGGCCTTCCTACTTGGGGGGGTAACGCCTCGTACACCGATAAACTCATCTTT. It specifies CACDILSVGLPTWGGNASYTDKLIF.

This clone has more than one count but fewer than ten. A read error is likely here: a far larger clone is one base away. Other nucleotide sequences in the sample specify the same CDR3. The CDR3, as DNA: TGTGCCTGCGACCAAATCAAGGAGGAGCCCTCCTGGGACACCCGACAGATGTTTTTC. Translation gives CACDQIKEEPSWDTRQMFF. The chain is built from TRDV2 and TRDJ3, with D unresolved. CDR3 length: 19 amino acids. V lost 7 bases and J 0 bases, leaving 21 bases between the germline ends. Germline CDR1 GEAIGNYY, CDR2 EKD.

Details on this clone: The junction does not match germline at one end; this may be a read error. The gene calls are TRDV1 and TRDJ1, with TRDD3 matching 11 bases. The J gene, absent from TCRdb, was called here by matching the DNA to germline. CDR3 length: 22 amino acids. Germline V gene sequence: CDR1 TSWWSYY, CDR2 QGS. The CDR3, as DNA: TGTGCTCTTGGGGAAAGGACGAGAGGGTACTGGGGGATATCGGTGTACACCGATATACTCATCTTT. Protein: CALGERTRGYWGISVYTDILIF.

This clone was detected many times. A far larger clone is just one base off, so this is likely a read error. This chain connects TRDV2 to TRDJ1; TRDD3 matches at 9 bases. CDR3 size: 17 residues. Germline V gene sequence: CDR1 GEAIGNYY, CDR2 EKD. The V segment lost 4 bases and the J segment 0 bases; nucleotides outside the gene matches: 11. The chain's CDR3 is CACETLGDGKYTDKLIF. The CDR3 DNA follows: TGTGCCTGTGAGACTCTGGGGGATGGAAAGTACACCGATAAACTCATCTTT.

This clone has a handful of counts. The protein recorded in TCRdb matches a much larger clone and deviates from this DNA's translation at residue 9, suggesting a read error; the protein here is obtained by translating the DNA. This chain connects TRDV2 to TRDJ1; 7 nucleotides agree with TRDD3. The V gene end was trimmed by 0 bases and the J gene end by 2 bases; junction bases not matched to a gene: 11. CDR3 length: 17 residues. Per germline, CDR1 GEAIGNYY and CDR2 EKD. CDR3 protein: CACDTVGGHAGTDKLIF. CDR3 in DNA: TGTGCCTGTGACACCGTTGGGGGACACGCTGGGACCGATAAACTCATCTTT.

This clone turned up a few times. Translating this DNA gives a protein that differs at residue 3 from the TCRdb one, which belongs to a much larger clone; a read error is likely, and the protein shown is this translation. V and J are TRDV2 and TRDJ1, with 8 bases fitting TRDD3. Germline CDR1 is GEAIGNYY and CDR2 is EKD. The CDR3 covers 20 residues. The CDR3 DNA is TGTGCCCGTGACACCCTGAGGGTTTCTGGGGGACACGAGTACACCGATAAACTCATCTTT. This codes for CARDTLRVSGGHEYTDKLIF.

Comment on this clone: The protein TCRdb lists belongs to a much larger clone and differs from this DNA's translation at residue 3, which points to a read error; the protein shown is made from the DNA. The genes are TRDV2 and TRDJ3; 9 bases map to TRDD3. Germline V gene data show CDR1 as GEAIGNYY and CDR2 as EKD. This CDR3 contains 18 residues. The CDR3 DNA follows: TGTGCCTATGACACAACTGGGGGACGCTCCTGGGACACCCGACAGATGTTTTTC. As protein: CAYDTTGGRSWDTRQMFF.

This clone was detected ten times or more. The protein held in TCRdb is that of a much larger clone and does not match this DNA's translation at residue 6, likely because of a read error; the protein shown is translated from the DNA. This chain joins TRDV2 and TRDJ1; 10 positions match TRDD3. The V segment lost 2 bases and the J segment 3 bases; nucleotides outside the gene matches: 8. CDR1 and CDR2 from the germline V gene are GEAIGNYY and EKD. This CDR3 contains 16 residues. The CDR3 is CACDKPGDTQADKLIF. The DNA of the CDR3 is TGTGCCTGTGACAAGCCGGGGGATACGCAGGCCGATAAACTCATCTTT.

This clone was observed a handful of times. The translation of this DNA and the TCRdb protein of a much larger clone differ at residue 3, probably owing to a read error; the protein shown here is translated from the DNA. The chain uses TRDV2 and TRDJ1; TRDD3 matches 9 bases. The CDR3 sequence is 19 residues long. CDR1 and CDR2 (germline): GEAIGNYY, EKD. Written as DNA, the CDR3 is TGTGCCCGTGACACCTTGTCTTTACTGGGGGAAGAGTACACCGATAAACTCATCTTT. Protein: CARDTLSLLGEEYTDKLIF.